This is a list of T cell receptor beta chains from one sample in a study of OX40 agonist ivuxolimab in advanced cancers. Generated by immunoSEQ multiplex PCR, the TCRdb table keeps only in-frame clones and is missing some. The sample yields 70,000 to 90,000 clones, roughly nine tenths seen once. Sequenced material: CD4+ or CD8+ T cells sorted from blood, taken in a trial of the OX40 agonist ivuxolimab. The receptor source for this set is an adult with an advanced solid tumor such as melanoma, head and neck, liver or kidney cancer. Each CDR3 is given with its conserved first and last residue. The order of the fields is clone size, V gene, D gene, J gene, CDR3 protein, CDR3 DNA. A D gene is named only where the DNA matches it firmly. Where a row states a size, it is once, few, many or the class of an expanded clone; other rows omit it.

.,TRBV11-3,.,TRBJ2-2,CASSIRFAGELFF,TGTGCCAGCAGCATAAGGTTCGCCGGGGAGCTGTTTTTT
.,TRBV28,TRBD1,TRBJ1-5,CASSPPTGENQPQHF,TGTGCCAGCAGTCCTCCCACAGGGGAAAATCAGCCCCAGCATTTT
.,TRBV10-3,.,TRBJ1-5,CAIDDSGDQPQHF,TGTGCCATCGACGACTCTGGGGATCAGCCCCAGCATTTT
.,TRBV5-1,.,TRBJ2-7,CASSLVGGEQYF,TGCGCCAGCAGCTTGGTCGGGGGCGAGCAGTACTTC
.,TRBV2,.,TRBJ1-6,CASNKGTSIRSNSPLHF,TGTGCCAGCAATAAAGGGACATCCATAAGGAGTAATTCACCCCTCCACTTT
.,TRBV6-5,TRBD1,TRBJ2-7,CASSFSGTGSYEQYF,TGTGCCAGCAGTTTCTCCGGGACAGGGTCCTACGAGCAGTACTTC
once,TRBV4-1,TRBD1,TRBJ1-6,CASRGTGLNSPLHF,TGCGCCAGCAGAGGGACAGGACTAAATTCACCCCTCCACTTT
.,TRBV7-9,.,TRBJ1-1,CASSPQQANTEAFF,TGTGCCAGCAGCCCCCAGCAGGCGAACACTGAAGCTTTCTTC
.,TRBV5-8,.,TRBJ1-5,CASSLFEGHSSNQPQHF,TGTGCCAGCAGCTTGTTTGAGGGACACTCAAGCAATCAGCCCCAGCATTTT
.,TRBV7-8,.,TRBJ1-5,CASSLADGPRQPQHF,TGTGCCAGCAGCTTAGCGGACGGTCCACGGCAGCCCCAGCATTTT
few,TRBV20-1,.,TRBJ1-1,CSAFRRAEAFF,TGCAGTGCGTTTCGGAGAGCTGAAGCTTTCTTT
medium-sized,TRBV5-1,.,TRBJ2-7,CASSLDSRYEQYF,TGCGCCAGCAGCTTGGACAGTCGCTACGAGCAGTACTTC
.,TRBV18,.,TRBJ2-5,CASSPLSPAQETQYF,TGTGCCAGCTCACCACTGTCCCCAGCGCAAGAGACCCAGTACTTC
.,TRBV27,.,TRBJ2-7,CASSLQGPGEQYF,TGTGCCAGCAGTTTACAAGGGCCGGGCGAGCAGTACTTC
.,TRBV6-5,.,TRBJ1-2,CASSYSRATNYGYTF,TGTGCCAGCAGTTACTCGAGGGCCACTAACTATGGCTACACCTTC
.,TRBV6-6,TRBD1,TRBJ1-4,CASIDRGDEKLFF,TGTGCCAGCATCGACAGGGGAGATGAAAAACTGTTTTTT
once,TRBV6-5,.,TRBJ2-2,CASSYGPSAREELFF,TGTGCCAGCAGTTACGGGCCCTCCGCTAGAGAGGAGCTGTTTTTT
.,TRBV2,.,TRBJ2-7,CASSKDQSSYEQYF,TGTGCCAGCAGTAAGGACCAAAGCTCCTACGAGCAGTACTTC
.,TRBV5-4,TRBD2,TRBJ2-3,CASSAGTSGGTDTQYF,TGTGCCAGCAGCGCTGGGACTAGCGGAGGGACAGATACGCAGTATTTT
.,TRBV5-4,TRBD1,TRBJ1-2,CASSLVGRTGEKDGYTF,TGTGCCAGCAGCTTGGTAGGTCGGACAGGGGAGAAAGATGGCTACACCTTC
.,TRBV18,TRBD1,TRBJ2-5,CASSLGQGAQETQYF,TGTGCCAGCTCTCTCGGACAGGGGGCCCAAGAGACCCAGTACTTC
.,TRBV21-1,.,TRBJ2-3,CASSNEDGWCTDTQYF,TGTGCCAGCAGCAACGAGGACGGATGGTGCACAGATACGCAGTATTTT